Listed below are T cell receptor beta chains from one sample, sequenced in a study of T cells in Graves' hyperthyroidism and ophthalmopathy. TCRdb reprocessed the multiplex PCR reads via MiXCR and lists one record per CDR3 protein. The profile covers about 610,000 distinct CDR3 sequences, with approximately 15% appearing a single time and approximately 4.3% taken by the ten largest. The sample was blood. The receptors originated from a woman between 40 and 55 years old with Graves' ophthalmopathy. Both conserved end residues are part of each CDR3. Fields, in order: V gene, J gene, D gene, clone size, CDR3 DNA, CDR3 protein. D genes are given only for firm matches. Not all rows give a size; the values are once, few, many and, for expanded clones, a class.

v_call: TRBV6-5; j_call: TRBJ2-7; d_call: -; clone_size: -; cdr3_nt: TGTGCCAGCAGTTACTCCCCAGACTCCTACGAGCAGTACTTC; cdr3_aa: CASSYSPDSYEQYF
v_call: TRBV2; j_call: TRBJ2-5; d_call: TRBD2; clone_size: many; cdr3_nt: TGTGCCAGCAACCCGGGACTAGCAAAAGAGACCCAGTACTTC; cdr3_aa: CASNPGLAKETQYF
v_call: TRBV4-1; j_call: TRBJ1-1; d_call: -; clone_size: many; cdr3_nt: TGCGCCAGCAGCTCCGGGCCATTGAACACTGAAGCTTTCTTT; cdr3_aa: CASSSGPLNTEAFF
v_call: TRBV10-3; j_call: TRBJ2-7; d_call: -; clone_size: many; cdr3_nt: TGTGCCATCAGTGTGCACAGAAACTACGAGCAGTACTTC; cdr3_aa: CAISVHRNYEQYF
v_call: TRBV28; j_call: TRBJ1-1; d_call: -; clone_size: -; cdr3_nt: TGTGCCAGCAGTTGGGAAGGTGGCACTGAAGCTTTCTTT; cdr3_aa: CASSWEGGTEAFF
v_call: TRBV6-2/TRBV6-3; j_call: TRBJ2-6; d_call: TRBD1; clone_size: many; cdr3_nt: TGTGCCAGCAGTCGGACAGGCCCGCGGGGGGCCAACGTCCTGACTTTC; cdr3_aa: CASSRTGPRGANVLTF
v_call: TRBV30; j_call: TRBJ1-2; d_call: -; clone_size: -; cdr3_nt: TGTGCCTGGAGTGGGGATGGCTACACCTTC; cdr3_aa: CAWSGDGYTF
v_call: TRBV27; j_call: TRBJ2-7; d_call: -; clone_size: many; cdr3_nt: TGTGCCAGCAGTCCGGGCTTTACAGGCAACCCCTCCTACGAGCAGTACTTC; cdr3_aa: CASSPGFTGNPSYEQYF
v_call: TRBV7-6; j_call: TRBJ2-5; d_call: TRBD2; clone_size: -; cdr3_nt: TGTGCCAGCAGACTGTCGCTAGCGGGAGGCCAGAAAGAGACCCAGTACTTC; cdr3_aa: CASRLSLAGGQKETQYF
v_call: TRBV11-2; j_call: TRBJ1-3; d_call: -; clone_size: -; cdr3_nt: TGTGCCAGCAGCAGCATATTTACTGGAAACACCATATATTTT; cdr3_aa: CASSSIFTGNTIYF
v_call: TRBV7-2; j_call: TRBJ1-1; d_call: -; clone_size: many; cdr3_nt: TGTGCCAGCAGTTCGGGACATGGAAACACTGAAGCTTTCTTT; cdr3_aa: CASSSGHGNTEAFF
v_call: TRBV12-3/TRBV12-4; j_call: TRBJ1-3; d_call: -; clone_size: many; cdr3_nt: TGTGCCAGCAGTTTACAGGGAGGAAACACCATATATTTT; cdr3_aa: CASSLQGGNTIYF
v_call: TRBV27; j_call: TRBJ1-1; d_call: TRBD1; clone_size: many; cdr3_nt: TGTGCCAGCCAGGGGGCCAATTCGGGCACTGAAGCTTTCTTT; cdr3_aa: CASQGANSGTEAFF
v_call: TRBV28; j_call: TRBJ2-7; d_call: TRBD1; clone_size: many; cdr3_nt: TGTGCCAGCAGTTTTTCCCTGGACAGGGCCGGAGAGCAGTACTTC; cdr3_aa: CASSFSLDRAGEQYF
v_call: TRBV18; j_call: TRBJ2-5; d_call: TRBD2; clone_size: many; cdr3_nt: TGTGCCAGCTCACCGACAACTAGCGCCACTCAAGAGACCCAGTACTTC; cdr3_aa: CASSPTTSATQETQYF
v_call: TRBV12-5; j_call: TRBJ2-7; d_call: -; clone_size: -; cdr3_nt: TGTGCTAGTGGTTTGGATGGGGTCTCCGAGCAGTACTTC; cdr3_aa: CASGLDGVSEQYF
v_call: TRBV12-3/TRBV12-4; j_call: TRBJ1-3; d_call: -; clone_size: -; cdr3_nt: TGTGCCAGCACCCTCCCCCGGGCCGCTGGAAACACCATATATTTT; cdr3_aa: CASTLPRAAGNTIYF
v_call: TRBV6-1; j_call: TRBJ2-7; d_call: TRBD2; clone_size: -; cdr3_nt: TGTGCCAGCAGTCCCCGGACTAGCGGGAGTCGGTCCTACGAGCAGTACTTC; cdr3_aa: CASSPRTSGSRSYEQYF
v_call: TRBV19; j_call: TRBJ2-7; d_call: TRBD2; clone_size: many; cdr3_nt: TGTGCCAGTAGTATTGGGTCTAGCGGGATCTACGAGCAGTACTTC; cdr3_aa: CASSIGSSGIYEQYF
v_call: TRBV28; j_call: TRBJ1-2; d_call: TRBD1; clone_size: many; cdr3_nt: TGTGCCAGCAGCACGGGACAGGCCTATGGCTACACCTTC; cdr3_aa: CASSTGQAYGYTF
v_call: TRBV11-2; j_call: TRBJ2-7; d_call: TRBD2; clone_size: many; cdr3_nt: TGTGCCAGCAGCTTAAGTCCCGGGAGGGCCGGGGAGCAGTACTTC; cdr3_aa: CASSLSPGRAGEQYF
v_call: TRBV6-5; j_call: TRBJ1-3; d_call: -; clone_size: many; cdr3_nt: TGTGCCAGCAGTTACGACAGCCGTCTAGGTGGAAACACCATATATTTT; cdr3_aa: CASSYDSRLGGNTIYF
v_call: TRBV27; j_call: TRBJ1-2; d_call: -; clone_size: many; cdr3_nt: TGTGCCAGCAGTCTTATGGGGGGTTCCTATGGCTACACCTTC; cdr3_aa: CASSLMGGSYGYTF
v_call: TRBV4-3; j_call: TRBJ2-2; d_call: TRBD2; clone_size: -; cdr3_nt: TGCGCCAGCAGCCAAGGGGCTAGCGGGTTAAACACCGGGGAGCTGTTTTTT; cdr3_aa: CASSQGASGLNTGELFF
v_call: TRBV6-1; j_call: TRBJ1-1; d_call: -; clone_size: many; cdr3_nt: TGTGCCAGCAGTGTTCGGGGCAGCCCCACTGAAGCTTTCTTT; cdr3_aa: CASSVRGSPTEAFF
v_call: TRBV4-1; j_call: TRBJ2-7; d_call: -; clone_size: -; cdr3_nt: TGCGCCAGCAGCCAAACGCAAGGGGCCACCTACGAGCAGTACTTC; cdr3_aa: CASSQTQGATYEQYF
v_call: TRBV20-1; j_call: TRBJ2-5; d_call: -; clone_size: many; cdr3_nt: TGCAGTGCTAGAGAAGGCGGGAACGTGTGGGAGACCCAGTACTTC; cdr3_aa: CSAREGGNVWETQYF
v_call: TRBV7-2; j_call: TRBJ2-7; d_call: TRBD2; clone_size: many; cdr3_nt: TGTGCCAGCAGCTTAGGGCATAGCGGGAGGAGAGTGTCGGAGCAGTACTTC; cdr3_aa: CASSLGHSGRRVSEQYF
v_call: TRBV4-1; j_call: TRBJ2-3; d_call: -; clone_size: many; cdr3_nt: TGCGCCAGCAGCCACGCAGACATCCCTAGCACAGATACGCAGTATTTT; cdr3_aa: CASSHADIPSTDTQYF
v_call: TRBV9; j_call: TRBJ2-3; d_call: -; clone_size: -; cdr3_nt: TGTGCCAGCAGCGTAGGACGGTCTAGCACAGATACGCAGTATTTT; cdr3_aa: CASSVGRSSTDTQYF
v_call: TRBV6-1; j_call: TRBJ1-2; d_call: -; clone_size: many; cdr3_nt: TGTGCCAGCAGTGAATTTCGCTATGGCTACACCTTC; cdr3_aa: CASSEFRYGYTF
v_call: TRBV6-2/TRBV6-3; j_call: TRBJ2-7; d_call: -; clone_size: -; cdr3_nt: TGTGCCCGCCCGAGGCTAGCAGACTACGAGCAGTACTTC; cdr3_aa: CARPRLADYEQYF
v_call: TRBV24-1; j_call: TRBJ1-2; d_call: -; clone_size: -; cdr3_nt: TGTGCCACCAGTGATTTAGGGGCAGAGTATGGCTACACCTTC; cdr3_aa: CATSDLGAEYGYTF